Described below is a single TCR beta chain sequence and its context. In germline, CDR1 is SGDLS, CDR2 YYNGEE. V lost 3 bases and J lost 5; bases outside the gene matches: 10. The CDR3 runs 17 residues. Per the original data handling: Amplification with reference gene primers provided the estimates of nucleated cell counts. TCRdb keeps only in-frame clones here, not all; method: immunoSEQ multiplex PCR. V, J and clone size were drawn from that table, and D and trimming were deduced from the DNA. This table holds over 55,000 clones, around 87% found once. These data originate in a study of blood T cell repertoires in COVID-19.

The source material was peripheral blood. The rearrangement links TRBV9 to TRBJ2-2, with 10 nucleotides matching TRBD2. The clonotype comes from a man between 50 and 59 years old with active COVID-19. The CDR3 DNA sequence: TGTGCCAGCAGCGCAACCTCTAGCGGGAGCGGGACCGGGGAGCTGTTTTTT. The encoded protein is CASSATSSGSGTGELFF.